This T cell receptor (beta chain) was sequenced during a study of T cells after yellow fever vaccination. UMIs and a universal primer site were added when TCR cDNA was made by 5'RACE template switching. TCRdb re-analysed the 5' RACE reads in MiXCR, keeping a single row per CDR3 protein. This table has fewer than 450,000 distinct CDR3 sequences, approximately 3.9% appearing once. V was clipped by 6 bases and J by 4 bases; unmatched bases: 6. This CDR3 has 14 amino acids. Germline V lookup: CDR1 LNHDA, CDR2 SQIVND (reference sequence). This clonotype came up a few times. The antigen is unknown. Study results and limitations: High-abundance clonotypes from the bulk population could contaminate FACS-sorted repertoires. Once the booster was given, most primary-vaccination clones reappeared, at just under 98% for CD4 and over 70% for CD8. CD4 and CD8 compartments shared a small share of clonotypes, likely from convergent recombination.

The source is a man younger than 35 who received the YFV17D yellow fever vaccine. Sequences were derived from PBMCs, sampled 5 days after the yellow fever booster vaccination. The chain employs TRBV19 and TRBJ1-1; 9 nucleotides agree with TRBD1. The CDR3 region has the DNA TGTGCCAGTAGACCACAGGGGGCGAGCACTGAAGCTTTCTTT. It encodes CASRPQGASTEAFF. Full variable domain (missing parts from reference TRBV19 and TRBJ1-1): DGGITQSPKYLFRKEGQNVTLSCEQNLNHDAMYWYRQDPGQGLRLIYYSQIVNDFQKGDIAEGYSVSREKKESFPLTVTSAQKNPTAFYLCASRPQGASTEAFFGQGTRLTVV.